This T cell receptor (beta chain) was sequenced for a study of vaccination effects on CD4 cells after COVID-19. As concerns this clone: The antigen remains undetermined.

The table came from immunoSEQ multiplex PCR; TCRdb's copy has only in-frame clones and leaves some out. The sample shows 40,000 to 50,000 clones, approximately 77% of them seen only once. Prior to sequencing, the ViraFEST assay stimulated PBMC with viral peptide pools, which expanded the antigen-specific CD4+ T cells. With more than 9 days of culture completed, CD4+ T cells were isolated. A PCR test confirmed that the person had SARS-CoV-2 infection between March and December 2020. They grew a few million PBMC in each well, adding 10 IU/ml IL-2 and around 10 ug/ml peptides. Cells had half their medium changed to IL-2 medium on days 3 and 7. Study results and limitations: There was marked clonal contraction among infection- and vaccine-induced clones late after vaccination.

Deletions cut 4 bases from V and 5 bases from J, with 9 bases between. This CDR3 has 12 amino acids. The germline V gene encodes CDR1 SGHNT and CDR2 YYREEE (reference sequence). The chain has TRBV5-4 and TRBJ1-2; D is perhaps TRBD1 (5 bases). The origin of this receptor is a human donor who had a prior SARS-CoV-2 infection. Source: CD4+ T cells from PBMCs cultured with a peptide pool, taken before COVID-19 vaccination. The CDR3 DNA follows: TGTGCCAGCAGCGGCGACAGATATGGCTACACCTTC. Its protein is CASSGDRYGYTF.